These 30 T cell receptor beta chains were all obtained from the same sample, sequenced in a study of blood T cell repertoires in COVID-19. The method was immunoSEQ multiplex PCR; TCRdb's version includes in-frame clones alone and lacks a portion of them. The data show approximately 180,000 clones, roughly 87% seen once. Sequencing was performed on PBMCs or T cells enriched from blood (not recorded which). These receptors all come from a human donor with acute COVID-19. The donor label of this sample is uncertain.

This chain connects TRBV28 to TRBJ1-3; TRBD1 is a possible D gene (5 bases). V was cut by 5 bases and J by 4 bases, with 15 bases left in between. CDR1 and CDR2 from the germline V gene are MDHEN and SYDVKM. The CDR3 is made up of 15 amino acids. The chain's CDR3 is CASSRRASGGNTIYF. CDR3 sequence (DNA): TGTGCCAGCAGTCGCAGGGCGTCAGGCGGAAACACCATATATTTT. The full variable domain, with the rest looked up from reference TRBV28 and TRBJ1-3, is DVKVTQSSRYLVKRTGEKVFLECVQDMDHENMFWYRQDPGLGLRLIYFSYDVKMKEKGDIPEGYSVSREKKERFSLILESASTNQTSMYLCASSRRASGGNTIYFGEGSWLTVV.

The chain recombines TRBV7-9 with TRBJ2-3, with 8 bases that match TRBD2. The J segment lost 2 bases and the V segment lost 4 bases, leaving 8 bases of the junction unmatched. Germline CDR1 reads SEHNR; CDR2 reads FQNEAQ (reference sequence). This CDR3 has 16 amino acids. CDR3 sequence (DNA): TGTGCCAGCAGCTCCACCCGGGGGGGTGTCACAGATACGCAGTATTTT. As protein: CASSSTRGGVTDTQYF.

The chain couples TRBV18 to TRBJ2-5; D unresolved. The CDR3 is made up of 11 amino acids. CDR1 and CDR2 from the germline V gene are KGHSH and LQKENI. V was shortened by 3 bases and J by 3 bases, with 2 bases between the two germline ends. The CDR3 DNA reads TGTGCCAGCTCACCCAAAGAGACCCAGTACTTC. Translation gives CASSPKETQYF. The whole variable domain, filled in from reference TRBV18 and TRBJ2-5, reads NAGVMQNPRHLVRRRGQEARLRCSPMKGHSHVYWYRQLPEEGLKFMVYLQKENIIDESGMPKERFSAEFPKEGPSILRIQQVVRGDSAAYFCASSPKETQYFGPGTRLLVL.

The chain couples TRBV7-2 to TRBJ1-2; 7 positions match TRBD1. The V and J ends lost 4 bases and 7 bases, in that order; junction bases with no gene match: 6. Germline lookup yields CDR1 SGHTA and CDR2 FQGNSA. The CDR3 is 13 residues long. The DNA of the CDR3 is TGTGCCAGCAGCTCCGACAGGGACCGTGGCTACACCTTC. This sequence encodes CASSSDRDRGYTF. The complete variable domain, with remaining parts taken from reference TRBV7-2 and TRBJ1-2, reads GAGVSQSPSNKVTEKGKDVELRCDPISGHTALYWYRQSLGQGLEFLIYFQGNSAPDKSGLPSDRFSAERTGGSVSTLTIQRTQQEDSAVYLCASSSDRDRGYTFGSGTRLTVV.

This chain joins TRBV5-1 and TRBJ2-7, with D perhaps TRBD1 (5 bases). Trimming left V 4 bases short and J 6 bases short, with 11 bases between. In germline, CDR1 is SGHRS, CDR2 YFSETQ. The CDR3 loop spans 12 amino acids. CDR3 nucleotide sequence: TGCGCCAGCAGCCCCGCAGGGTCCGAGCAGTACTTC. Protein product: CASSPAGSEQYF.

The V and J genes are TRBV5-1 and TRBJ1-4; 9 bases map to TRBD1. The V gene end was trimmed by 4 bases and the J gene end by 7 bases; junction bases not matched to a gene: 11. The CDR3 has 16 amino acids. The germline gives CDR1 SGHRS, CDR2 YFSETQ. DNA for the CDR3: TGCGCCAGCAGCCTCCTGGGGACAGGGTTGACTGAAAAACTGTTTTTT. Translating gives CASSLLGTGLTEKLFF.

This chain joins TRBV18 and TRBJ1-2, with TRBD1 matching over 10 bases. V was pared by 6 bases and J by 1 base, with 8 bases of the junction left unmatched. Looked up from germline, CDR1 is KGHSH and CDR2 is LQKENI. CDR3 size: 16 residues. The CDR3 DNA reads as TGTGCCAGCTCGACAGGGGGCGGGCAGATTAACTATGGCTACACCTTC. It is translated as CASSTGGGQINYGYTF.

This clone was detected only once. CDR3 sequence reads: CASSRGSSGGSTDTQYF. In DNA form, the CDR3 reads TGTGCCAGCAGCCGTGGGTCTAGCGGGGGCAGCACAGATACGCAGTATTTT. The chain joins TRBV5-4 to TRBJ2-3, with 10 bases fitting TRBD2. The ends lost 4 bases at V and 0 bases at J; junction bases unmatched: 8. Germline CDR1 is SGHNT and CDR2 is YYREEE (reference sequence). This CDR3 contains 17 residues.

The chain uses TRBV24-1 and TRBJ1-3; D gene ambiguous. V was shortened by 2 bases and J by 4 bases, with 8 bases between the two germline ends. Germline values: CDR1 KGHDR, CDR2 SFDVKD. This CDR3 contains 14 residues. The CDR3 nucleotides are TGTGCCACCAGTGATTACGGGGAAGGAAACACCATATATTTT. Its translation: CATSDYGEGNTIYF.

The chain joins TRBV5-6 to TRBJ2-7; 7 nucleotides match TRBD1. The trim removed 6 bases at V and 1 base at J, leaving 7 bases unmatched. The CDR3 extends over 14 amino acids. Germline CDR1 and CDR2: SGHDT and YYEEEE. The DNA for the CDR3 is TGTGCCAGCACCCGCAGGGGGACGTCCTACGAGCAGTACTTC. Amino acid sequence: CASTRRGTSYEQYF.

This rearrangement joins TRBV27 to TRBJ1-5; D unresolved. V lost 6 bases and J 2 bases, leaving 14 bases between the germline ends. The germline CDR1 and CDR2 sequences are MNHEY and SMNVEV (reference sequence). CDR3 length: 15 residues. DNA of the CDR3: TGTGCCAGCAGCTCACTAGGAGGTGGCAATCAGCCCCAGCATTTT. This gives the protein CASSSLGGGNQPQHF.

The CDR3 reads CASRLTESSGNTIYF. The CDR3 DNA is TGTGCCAGCAGGCTTACAGAGAGCTCTGGAAACACCATATATTTT. The gene calls are TRBV2 and TRBJ1-3; D not certain. The germline V and J ends were trimmed by 6 bases and 0 bases, with 12 bases remaining between them. CDR3 length: 15 residues. Germline CDR1 reads SNHLY; CDR2 reads FYNNEI.

V usage is TRBV4-1 and J usage is TRBJ2-3; 10 nucleotides agree with TRBD2. CDR1 is MGHRA and CDR2 is YSYEKL in the germline V gene. The J segment lost 5 bases and the V segment lost 1 base, leaving 9 bases of the junction unmatched. The CDR3 contains 17 residues. DNA of the CDR3: TGCGCCAGCAGCCAAGTAGGTCTAGCGGGGGCCGGAGATACGCAGTATTTT. It yields the protein CASSQVGLAGAGDTQYF.

The chain employs TRBV19 and TRBJ1-3; perhaps TRBD1 as D (5 bases). This CDR3 is built from 16 residues. Germline values: CDR1 LNHDA, CDR2 SQIVND (reference sequence). V gave up 6 bases and J gave up 0 bases, with 15 bases separating them. The CDR3 region is CASSPLGGGSGNTIYF. For the CDR3, the DNA is TGTGCCAGTAGCCCACTGGGGGGAGGCTCTGGAAACACCATATATTTT.

This chain links TRBV24-1 with TRBJ1-5, with D tentatively TRBD1 (5 bases). Per the germline V gene, CDR1 is KGHDR and CDR2 is SFDVKD. The CDR3 has 13 amino acids. Trimming stripped 9 bases from V and 5 bases from J, with 13 bases between. The CDR3, as DNA: TGTGCCACCGCGGTCGGACAATATCAGCCCCAGCATTTT. Translation: CATAVGQYQPQHF.

V and J are TRBV7-3 and TRBJ2-7, with a possible D match to TRBD1 (5 bases). CDR1 is SGHTA and CDR2 is FQGTGA in the germline V gene. V lost 2 bases to trimming and J lost 4 bases, with 15 bases between them. The CDR3 runs 15 residues. The CDR3: CASSLSVGHQYEQYF. CDR3 coding DNA: TGTGCCAGCAGCTTATCTGTCGGACACCAATACGAGCAGTACTTC.

This rearrangement joins TRBV11-2 to TRBJ1-2, with a weak D call TRBD1 (6 bases). Germline CDR1 reads SGHAT; CDR2 reads FQNNGV. This CDR3 is built from 14 residues. V dropped 5 bases and J dropped 8 bases, with 18 bases sitting between them. The CDR3 DNA reads TGTGCCAGCAGCGACACCCTACAGGGCGGCGGCTACACCTTC. Its translation: CASSDTLQGGGYTF.

J is TRBJ1-5 and V is TRBV5-3, with 8 nucleotides matching TRBD1. TRBV5-3 is an ORF for which the function is uncertain. The CDR3 extends over 15 amino acids. The junction had 5 bases not matched to a gene; V was cut back by 4 bases and J by 2 bases. The CDR3 sequence: CARSPGQGRNQPQHF. The CDR3 DNA reads as TGTGCCAGAAGCCCCGGACAGGGTCGCAATCAGCCCCAGCATTTT.

This clone is a singleton in its sample. This sequence joins TRBV3-1 (or the pseudogene TRBV3-2) and TRBJ2-7, with 11 positions matching TRBD2. The CDR3 consists of 15 residues. The germline gives CDR1 LGHDT, CDR2 YNNKEL (reference sequence). The ends lost 4 bases at V and 7 bases at J; junction bases unmatched: 9. CDR3 DNA: TGTGCCAGCAGCCCCCTTAGGGCTAGCGGGGGGGAGCAGTACTTC. This encodes CASSPLRASGGEQYF.

J is TRBJ1-6 and V is TRBV5-3; TRBD1 matches 8 bases. TRBV5-3 is placed among ORFs of uncertain function. The CDR3 is made up of 16 amino acids. The CDR3 loop reads CKAGQGSCSYNSPLHF. Here the CDR3 DNA reads TGTAAGGCAGGACAGGGCAGTTGCTCCTATAATTCACCCCTCCACTTT.

The chain joins TRBV19 to TRBJ1-3; D is unresolved. Per the germline V gene, CDR1 is LNHDA and CDR2 is SQIVND (reference sequence). Trimming removed 9 bases at V and 3 bases at J, with 6 bases between. This CDR3 is built from 11 residues. This CDR3 is CASGGGNTIYF. CDR3 DNA: TGTGCCAGCGGCGGTGGAAACACCATATATTTT.

V is TRBV7-9 and J is TRBJ1-3; D perhaps matches TRBD1 (6 bases). The CDR3 totals 14 residues. V lost 0 bases and J 5 bases, leaving 8 bases between the germline ends. From germline, CDR1 is SEHNR and CDR2 FQNEAQ (reference sequence). CDR3: CASSLAQGRNTIYF. The CDR3 DNA is TGTGCCAGCAGCTTAGCCCAGGGGCGAAACACCATATATTTT.

The chain is built from TRBV3-1 (or the pseudogene TRBV3-2) and TRBJ2-1, with 8 bases lining up with TRBD2. Germline V CDR1 and CDR2: LGHDT, YNNKEL (reference sequence). V lost 0 bases to trimming and J lost 8 bases; unmatched junction nucleotides: 3. The CDR3 has 14 amino acids. Here the CDR3 reads CASSQDGGVDEQFF. CDR3 DNA: TGTGCCAGCAGCCAAGACGGGGGGGTGGATGAGCAGTTCTTC.

This clone has ten or more counts. CDR3 in amino acids: CASSLGGGAAQPQHF. DNA for the CDR3: TGCGCCAGCAGCTTGGGCGGGGGCGCGGCTCAGCCCCAGCATTTT. V gene TRBV5-1 combines with J gene TRBJ1-5; D possibly corresponds to TRBD1 (6 bases). Germline V gene data show CDR1 as SGHRS and CDR2 as YFSETQ. The CDR3 totals 15 residues. Trimming took 0 bases from V and 6 from J, leaving 13 bases between them. Full variable domain (remainder filled in from reference TRBV5-1 and TRBJ1-5): KAGVTQTPRYLIKTRGQQVTLSCSPISGHRSVSWYQQTPGQGLQFLFEYFSETQRNKGNFPGRFSGRQFSNSRSEMNVSTLELGDSALYLCASSLGGGAAQPQHFGDGTRLSIL.

The chain couples TRBV6-2 or TRBV6-3 to TRBJ2-2; TRBD2 matches at 9 bases. This CDR3 region has 15 residues. J lost 1 base, V lost 5 bases, and 2 bases had no gene match. The germline V gene has CDR1 MNHEY and CDR2 SVGEGT. The CDR3 nucleotides read TGTGCCAGCAGTGAGACTAGCGGGAACACCGGGGAGCTGTTTTTT. Amino acids: CASSETSGNTGELFF.

This chain connects TRBV25-1 to TRBJ1-5; no firm D call. Germline V gene lookup returns CDR1 MGHDK and CDR2 SYGVNS. Trimming removed 4 bases from V and 1 base from J, with 8 bases in between. The CDR3 sequence is 14 residues long. The CDR3, as DNA: TGTGCCAGCAGTGCAGGCGCAAGCAATCAGCCCCAGCATTTT. Translating gives CASSAGASNQPQHF.

In nucleotides, the CDR3 is TGTGCCAGCAGTACAGGGGTGGGCACTGAAGCTTTCTTT. It translates to CASSTGVGTEAFF. The chain employs TRBV12-3 or TRBV12-4 and TRBJ1-1; 7 bases agree with TRBD1. V trimming: 5 bases; J trimming: 4 bases; junction bases outside the gene matches: 4. The CDR3 consists of 13 residues.

This chain uses TRBV7-9 with TRBJ1-4; D is unclear. Per germline, CDR1 SEHNR and CDR2 FQNEAQ (reference sequence). CDR3 length: 14 amino acids. V lost 1 base and J lost 8, with 11 bases in between. The DNA of the CDR3 is TGTGCCAGCAGCTTAGGGGCGTCGTGGGAAAAACTGTTTTTT. This codes for CASSLGASWEKLFF.

In its sample, this clone was seen once. This chain connects TRBV27 to TRBJ2-3, with TRBD1 as a possible D gene (7 bases). The V and J ends lost 2 bases and 0 bases respectively, with 12 bases between them. The CDR3 covers 16 residues. Looked up from germline, CDR1 is MNHEY and CDR2 is SMNVEV (reference sequence). The CDR3 DNA is TGTGCCAGCAGTTTACGGGCAGGGGGGAGCACAGATACGCAGTATTTT. The encoded protein is CASSLRAGGSTDTQYF.

J is TRBJ1-3 and V is TRBV2, with 8 bases lining up with TRBD1. CDR3 size: 15 residues. Germline values: CDR1 SNHLY, CDR2 FYNNEI. Losses at the gene ends were 4 bases for V and 0 bases for J; bases not matched to a gene: 2. The CDR3 region has the DNA TGTGCCAGCAGTGTAACAGGGGGCTCTGGAAACACCATATATTTT. It codes for CASSVTGGSGNTIYF.